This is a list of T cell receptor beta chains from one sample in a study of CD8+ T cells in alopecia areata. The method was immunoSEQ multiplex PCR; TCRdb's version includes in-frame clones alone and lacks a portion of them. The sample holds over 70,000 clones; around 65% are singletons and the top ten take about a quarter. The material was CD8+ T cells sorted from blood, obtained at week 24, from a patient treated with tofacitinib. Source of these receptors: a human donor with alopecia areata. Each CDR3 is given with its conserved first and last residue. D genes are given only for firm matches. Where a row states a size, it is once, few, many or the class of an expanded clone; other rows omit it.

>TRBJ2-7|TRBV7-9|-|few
TGTGCCAGCAGCTTAGGCCCGGGGGCCTACGAGCAGTACTTC
CASSLGPGAYEQYF
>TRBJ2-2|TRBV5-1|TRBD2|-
TGCGCCAGCAGCTGGGGACTAGCGGGAACCGGGGAGCTGTTTTTT
CASSWGLAGTGELFF
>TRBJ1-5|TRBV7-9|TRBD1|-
TGTGCCAGCAGCTCAGGGACAGCTAGCAATCAGCCCCAGCATTTT
CASSSGTASNQPQHF
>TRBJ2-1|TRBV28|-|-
TGTGCCAGCAGCCTCATACAGCCCTCCTACAATGAGCAGTTCTTC
CASSLIQPSYNEQFF
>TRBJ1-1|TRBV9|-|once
TGTGCCGGGACTGAAGCTTTCTTT
CAGTEAFF
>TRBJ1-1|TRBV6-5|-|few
TGTGCCAGCAGGAGCATGAACACTGAAGCTTTCTTT
CASRSMNTEAFF
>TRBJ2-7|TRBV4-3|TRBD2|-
TGCGCCAGCAGCCAAGACCCTAGCGGGAGAGCTAACTACGAGCAGTACTTC
CASSQDPSGRANYEQYF
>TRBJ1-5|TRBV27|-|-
TGTGCCAGCAGTCCTATAGGGGGTTCCAATCAGCCCCAGCATTTT
CASSPIGGSNQPQHF
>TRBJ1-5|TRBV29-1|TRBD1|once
TGCAGCGTTGAAGTTTGGGACAGGGGGTCGGTAGCCCAGCATTTT
CSVEVWDRGSVAQHF
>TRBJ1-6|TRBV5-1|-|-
TGCGCCAGCAGCTTGGGGGATAATTCACCCCTCCACTTT
CASSLGDNSPLHF
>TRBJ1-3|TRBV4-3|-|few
TGCGCCAGCAGCCAATCCCCGAACACCATATATTTT
CASSQSPNTIYF
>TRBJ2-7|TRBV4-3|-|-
TGCGCCAGCAGCCTGACCTCGAGCTCCTACGAGCAGTACTTC
CASSLTSSSYEQYF
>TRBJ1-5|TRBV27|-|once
TGTGCCAGCAGGGCCCGGGTTAACGGGAATCAGCCCCAGCATTTT
CASRARVNGNQPQHF
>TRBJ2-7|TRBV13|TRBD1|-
TGTGCCAGCAGCCCGGACAGGGAGGACGAGCAGTACTTC
CASSPDREDEQYF
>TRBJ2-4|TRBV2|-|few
TGTGCCAGCAGGGGGGAATCCCCAGGTGGTAACATTCAGTACTTC
CASRGESPGGNIQYF
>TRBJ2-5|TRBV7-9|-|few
TGTGCCAGCAGCTTAGGATTTGGCCAAGAGACCCAGTACTTC
CASSLGFGQETQYF
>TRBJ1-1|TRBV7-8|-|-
TGTGCCAGCAGTTCCAGGGGATACACTGAAGCTTTCTTT
CASSSRGYTEAFF
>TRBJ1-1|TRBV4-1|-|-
TGCGCCAGCAGCCAAGATCGAGGAGGGGCCGACACTGAAGCTTTCTTT
CASSQDRGGADTEAFF
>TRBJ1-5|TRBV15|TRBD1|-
TGTGCCACCAGCAGAGCCACAGGGGGCTATGAGCCCCAGCATTTT
CATSRATGGYEPQHF
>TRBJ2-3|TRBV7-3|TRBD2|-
TGTGCCAGCAGCTTAATCGGCGGGGGGATCACAGATACGCAGTATTTT
CASSLIGGGITDTQYF
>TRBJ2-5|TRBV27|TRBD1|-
TGTGCCAGCAGCCAAGGGGACAGGGTGGGGGAGACCCAGTACTTC
CASSQGDRVGETQYF
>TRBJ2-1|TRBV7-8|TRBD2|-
TGTGCCAGCAGCTTAAAGGCGGGAGTCAAGGGTGTGAATGAGCAGTTCTTC
CASSLKAGVKGVNEQFF
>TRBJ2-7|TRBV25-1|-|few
TGTGCCAGCAGTGTAGGGCTCGAGCAGTACTTC
CASSVGLEQYF